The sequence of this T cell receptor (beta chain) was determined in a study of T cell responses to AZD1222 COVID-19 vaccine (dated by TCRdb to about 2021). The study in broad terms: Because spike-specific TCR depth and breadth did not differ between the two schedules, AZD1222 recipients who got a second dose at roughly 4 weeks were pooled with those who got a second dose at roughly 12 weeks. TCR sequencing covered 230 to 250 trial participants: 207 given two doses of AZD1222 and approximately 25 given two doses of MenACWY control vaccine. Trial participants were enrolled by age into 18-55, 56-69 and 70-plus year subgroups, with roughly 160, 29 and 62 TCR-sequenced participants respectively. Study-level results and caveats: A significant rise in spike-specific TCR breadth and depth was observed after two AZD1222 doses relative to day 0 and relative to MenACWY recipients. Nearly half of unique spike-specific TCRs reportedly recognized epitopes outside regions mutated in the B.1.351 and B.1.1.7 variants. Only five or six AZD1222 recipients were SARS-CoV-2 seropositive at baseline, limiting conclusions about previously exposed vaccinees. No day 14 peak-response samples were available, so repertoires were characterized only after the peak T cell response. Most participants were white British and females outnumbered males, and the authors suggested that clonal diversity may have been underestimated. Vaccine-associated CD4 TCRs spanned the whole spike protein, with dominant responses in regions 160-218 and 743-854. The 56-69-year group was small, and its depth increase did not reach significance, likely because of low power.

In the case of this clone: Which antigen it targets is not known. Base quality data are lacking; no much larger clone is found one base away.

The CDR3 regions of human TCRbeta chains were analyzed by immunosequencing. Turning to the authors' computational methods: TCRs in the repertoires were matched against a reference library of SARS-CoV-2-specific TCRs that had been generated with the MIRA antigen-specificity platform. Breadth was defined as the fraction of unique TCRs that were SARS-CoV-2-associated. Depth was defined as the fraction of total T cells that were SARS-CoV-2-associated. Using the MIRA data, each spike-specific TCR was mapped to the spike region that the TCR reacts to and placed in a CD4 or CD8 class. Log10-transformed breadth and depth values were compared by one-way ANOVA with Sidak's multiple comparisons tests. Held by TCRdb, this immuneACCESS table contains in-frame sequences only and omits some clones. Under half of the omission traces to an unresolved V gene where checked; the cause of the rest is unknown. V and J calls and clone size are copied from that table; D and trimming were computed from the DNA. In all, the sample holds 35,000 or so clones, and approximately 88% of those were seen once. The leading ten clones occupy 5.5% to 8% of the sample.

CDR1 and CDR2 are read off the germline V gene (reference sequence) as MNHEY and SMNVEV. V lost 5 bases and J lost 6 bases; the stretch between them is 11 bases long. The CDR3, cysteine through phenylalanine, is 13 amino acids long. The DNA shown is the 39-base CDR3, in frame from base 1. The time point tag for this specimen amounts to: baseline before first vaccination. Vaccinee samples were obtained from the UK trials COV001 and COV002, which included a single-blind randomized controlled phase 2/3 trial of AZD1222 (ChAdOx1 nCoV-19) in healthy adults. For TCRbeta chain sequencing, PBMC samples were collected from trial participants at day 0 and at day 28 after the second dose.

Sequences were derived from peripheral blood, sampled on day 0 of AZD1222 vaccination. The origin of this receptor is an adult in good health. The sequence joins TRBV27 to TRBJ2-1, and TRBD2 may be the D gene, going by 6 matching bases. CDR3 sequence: CASSGGLFNEQFF. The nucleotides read TGTGCCAGCAGTGGGGGACTCTTCAATGAGCAGTTCTTC.